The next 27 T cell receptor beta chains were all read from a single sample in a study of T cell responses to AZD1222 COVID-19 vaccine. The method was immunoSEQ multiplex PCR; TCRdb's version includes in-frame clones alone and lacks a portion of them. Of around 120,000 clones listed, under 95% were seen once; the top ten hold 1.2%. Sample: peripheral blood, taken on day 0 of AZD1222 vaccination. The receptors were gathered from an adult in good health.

The CDR3 spells CASSLAAGGRTEAFF. The CDR3 region has the DNA TGCGCCAGCAGCTTGGCGGCAGGGGGTAGGACTGAAGCTTTCTTT. The J gene is TRBJ1-1, the V gene TRBV5-1; 7 nucleotides match TRBD1. The CDR3 covers 15 residues. Trimming at V came to 0 bases and at J to 5 bases, leaving 7 bases not matched to a gene. Germline V gene lookup returns CDR1 SGHRS and CDR2 YFSETQ.

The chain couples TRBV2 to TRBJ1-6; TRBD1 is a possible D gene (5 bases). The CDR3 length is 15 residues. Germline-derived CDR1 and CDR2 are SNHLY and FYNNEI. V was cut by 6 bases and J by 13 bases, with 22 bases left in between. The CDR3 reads CASSAAGMIDSPLHF. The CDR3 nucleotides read TGTGCCAGCAGCGCCGCAGGGATGATTGACTCGCCCCTCCACTTT.

The CDR3 DNA follows: TGTGCCAGCAGCTACAGGGGAGATAATTCACCCCTCCACTTT. This sequence encodes CASSYRGDNSPLHF. The chain combines TRBV3-1 (or the pseudogene TRBV3-2) with TRBJ1-6; 7 bases map to TRBD1. This CDR3 spans 14 amino acids. Germline trimming cut 5 bases from V and 5 bases from J; bases unmatched to any gene: 3. Germline V gene lookup returns CDR1 LGHDT and CDR2 YNNKEL (reference sequence).

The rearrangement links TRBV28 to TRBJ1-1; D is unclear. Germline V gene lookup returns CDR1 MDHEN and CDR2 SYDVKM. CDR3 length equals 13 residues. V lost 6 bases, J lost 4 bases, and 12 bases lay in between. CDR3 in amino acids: CASRLPGVTEAFF. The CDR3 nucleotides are TGTGCCAGCAGACTTCCGGGCGTCACTGAAGCTTTCTTT.

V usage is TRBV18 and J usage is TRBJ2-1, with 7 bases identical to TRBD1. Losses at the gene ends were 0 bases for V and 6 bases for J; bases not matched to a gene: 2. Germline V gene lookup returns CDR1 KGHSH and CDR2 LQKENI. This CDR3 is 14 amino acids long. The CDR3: CASSPPDRTNEQFF. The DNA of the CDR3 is TGTGCCAGCTCACCACCGGACAGGACCAATGAGCAGTTCTTC. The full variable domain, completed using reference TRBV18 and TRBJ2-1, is NAGVMQNPRHLVRRRGQEARLRCSPMKGHSHVYWYRQLPEEGLKFMVYLQKENIIDESGMPKERFSAEFPKEGPSILRIQQVVRGDSAAYFCASSPPDRTNEQFFGPGTRLTVL.

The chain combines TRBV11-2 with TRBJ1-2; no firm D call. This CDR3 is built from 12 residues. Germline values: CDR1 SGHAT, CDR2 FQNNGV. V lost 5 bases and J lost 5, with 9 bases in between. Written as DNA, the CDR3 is TGTGCCAGCAGCCCGGATGGTTATGGCTACACCTTC. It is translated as CASSPDGYGYTF.

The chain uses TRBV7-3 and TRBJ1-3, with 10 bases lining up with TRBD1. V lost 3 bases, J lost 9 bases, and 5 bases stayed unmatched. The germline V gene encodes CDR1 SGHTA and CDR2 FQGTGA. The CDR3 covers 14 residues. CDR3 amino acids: CASSLGTGASTIYF. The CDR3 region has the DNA TGTGCCAGCAGCTTGGGGACAGGGGCCAGCACCATATATTTT. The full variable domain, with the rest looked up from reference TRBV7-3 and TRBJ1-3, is GAGVSQTPSNKVTEKGKYVELRCDPISGHTALYWYRQSLGQGPEFLIYFQGTGAADDSGLPNDRFFAVRPEGSVSTLKIQRTERGDSAVYLCASSLGTGASTIYFGEGSWLTVV.

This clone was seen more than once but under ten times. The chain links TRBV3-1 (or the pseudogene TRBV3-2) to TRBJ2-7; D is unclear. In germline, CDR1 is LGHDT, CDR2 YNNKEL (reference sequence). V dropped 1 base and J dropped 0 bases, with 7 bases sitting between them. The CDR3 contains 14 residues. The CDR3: CASSQGPNSYEQYF. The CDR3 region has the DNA TGTGCCAGCAGCCAAGGGCCAAACTCCTACGAGCAGTACTTC.

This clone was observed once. The CDR3 here is CASALRGGGSYTF. CDR3 coding DNA: TGTGCCAGCGCCCTCCGGGGGGGTGGGAGCTACACCTTC. V and J are TRBV2 and TRBJ1-2, with D maybe TRBD1 (5 bases). The length of the CDR3 is 13 residues. The V end lost 8 bases, the J end lost 9 bases, and 19 bases lay between the germline ends. The V gene's germline CDR1 is SNHLY and CDR2 FYNNEI.

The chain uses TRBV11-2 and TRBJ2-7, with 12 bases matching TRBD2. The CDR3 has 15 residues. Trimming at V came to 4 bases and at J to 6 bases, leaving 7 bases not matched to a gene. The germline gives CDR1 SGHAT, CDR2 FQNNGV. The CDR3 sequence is CASSYLAGGHGEQYF. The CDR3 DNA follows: TGTGCCAGCAGCTACCTAGCGGGGGGGCATGGCGAGCAGTACTTC.

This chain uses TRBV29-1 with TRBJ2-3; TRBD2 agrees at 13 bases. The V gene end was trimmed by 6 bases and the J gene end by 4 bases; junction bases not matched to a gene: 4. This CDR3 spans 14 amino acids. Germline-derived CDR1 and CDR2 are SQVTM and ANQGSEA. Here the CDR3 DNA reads TGCAGCGTCGCGGGACTAGCGGGGTCAGATACGCAGTATTTT. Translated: CSVAGLAGSDTQYF.

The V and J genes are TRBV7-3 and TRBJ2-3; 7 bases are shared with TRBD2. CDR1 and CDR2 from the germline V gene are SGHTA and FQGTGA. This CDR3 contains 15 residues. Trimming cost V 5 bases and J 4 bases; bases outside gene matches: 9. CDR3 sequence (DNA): TGTGCCAGCAGCCCAGGACTAGGCCTCGCAGATACGCAGTATTTT. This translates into CASSPGLGLADTQYF.

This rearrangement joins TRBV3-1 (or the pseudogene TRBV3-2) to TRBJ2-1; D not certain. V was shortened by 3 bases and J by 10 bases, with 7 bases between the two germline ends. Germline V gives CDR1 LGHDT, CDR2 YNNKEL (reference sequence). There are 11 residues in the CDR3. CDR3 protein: CASSQTYEQFF. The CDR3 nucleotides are TGTGCCAGCAGCCAGACGTACGAGCAGTTCTTC.

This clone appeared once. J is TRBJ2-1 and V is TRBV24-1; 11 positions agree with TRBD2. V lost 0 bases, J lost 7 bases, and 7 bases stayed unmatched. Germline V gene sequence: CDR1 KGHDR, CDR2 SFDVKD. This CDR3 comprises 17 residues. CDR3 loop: CATSDLGLAGGGNEQFF. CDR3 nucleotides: TGTGCCACCAGTGATTTGGGGCTAGCGGGAGGAGGGAATGAGCAGTTCTTC.

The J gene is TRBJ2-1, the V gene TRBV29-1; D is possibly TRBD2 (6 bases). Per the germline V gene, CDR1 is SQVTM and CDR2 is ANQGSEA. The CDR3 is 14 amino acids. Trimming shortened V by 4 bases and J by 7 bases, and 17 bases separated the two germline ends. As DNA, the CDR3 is TGCAGCGTTGCGCGGGAAACGACTGGGAATGAGCAGTTCTTC. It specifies CSVARETTGNEQFF.

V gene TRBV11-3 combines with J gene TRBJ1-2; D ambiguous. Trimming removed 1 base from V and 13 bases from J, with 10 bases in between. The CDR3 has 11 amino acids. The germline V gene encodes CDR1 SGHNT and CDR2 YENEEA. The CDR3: CASSLGGEVTF. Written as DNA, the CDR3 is TGTGCCAGCAGCTTAGGGGGTGAGGTCACCTTC.

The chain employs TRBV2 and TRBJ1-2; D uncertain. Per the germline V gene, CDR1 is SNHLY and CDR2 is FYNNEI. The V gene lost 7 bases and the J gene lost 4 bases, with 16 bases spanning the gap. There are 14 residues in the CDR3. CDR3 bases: TGTGCCAGCACCCCTCTCAGGCAACTCTATGGCTACACCTTC. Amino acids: CASTPLRQLYGYTF.

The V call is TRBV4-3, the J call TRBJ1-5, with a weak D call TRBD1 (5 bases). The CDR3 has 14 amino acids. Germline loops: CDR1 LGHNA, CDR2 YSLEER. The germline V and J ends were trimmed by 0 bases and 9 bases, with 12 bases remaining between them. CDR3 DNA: TGCGCCAGCAGCCAAGAAGGGACGACCGCGCCCCAGCATTTT. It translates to CASSQEGTTAPQHF.

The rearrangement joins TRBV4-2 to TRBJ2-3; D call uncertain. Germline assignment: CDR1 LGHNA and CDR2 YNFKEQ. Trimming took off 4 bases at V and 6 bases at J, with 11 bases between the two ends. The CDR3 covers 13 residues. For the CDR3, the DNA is TGTGCCAGCAGCCCCCTACATTGGGATACGCAGTATTTT. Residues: CASSPLHWDTQYF.

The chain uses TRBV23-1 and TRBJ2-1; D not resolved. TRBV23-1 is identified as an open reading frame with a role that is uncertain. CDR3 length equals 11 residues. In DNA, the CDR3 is TGCGCGAACGGACGGTCCAATGAGCAGTTCTTC. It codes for CANGRSNEQFF.

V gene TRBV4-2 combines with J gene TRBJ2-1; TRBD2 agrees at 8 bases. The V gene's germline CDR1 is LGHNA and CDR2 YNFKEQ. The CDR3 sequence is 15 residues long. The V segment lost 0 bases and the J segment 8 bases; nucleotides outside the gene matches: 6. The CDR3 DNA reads TGTGCCAGCAGCCAAGAGCCTAGCGGGTCATATGAGCAGTTCTTC. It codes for CASSQEPSGSYEQFF.

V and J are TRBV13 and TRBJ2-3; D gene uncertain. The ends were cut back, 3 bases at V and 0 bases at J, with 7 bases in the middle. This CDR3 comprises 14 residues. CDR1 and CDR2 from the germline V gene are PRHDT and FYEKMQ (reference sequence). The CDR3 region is CASSLSRSTDTQYF. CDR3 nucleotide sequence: TGTGCCAGCAGCTTGAGTCGGAGCACAGATACGCAGTATTTT. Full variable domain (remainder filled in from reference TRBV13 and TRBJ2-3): AAGVIQSPRHLIKEKRETATLKCYPIPRHDTVYWYQQGPGQDPQFLISFYEKMQSDKGSIPDRFSAQQFSDYHSELNMSSLELGDSALYFCASSLSRSTDTQYFGPGTRLTVL.

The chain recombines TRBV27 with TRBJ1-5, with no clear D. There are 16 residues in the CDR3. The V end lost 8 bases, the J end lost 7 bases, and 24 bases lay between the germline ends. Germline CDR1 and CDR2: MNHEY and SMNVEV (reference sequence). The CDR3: CASGNPAGMGGQPQHF. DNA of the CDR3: TGTGCCAGCGGAAACCCGGCGGGGATGGGAGGACAGCCCCAGCATTTT.

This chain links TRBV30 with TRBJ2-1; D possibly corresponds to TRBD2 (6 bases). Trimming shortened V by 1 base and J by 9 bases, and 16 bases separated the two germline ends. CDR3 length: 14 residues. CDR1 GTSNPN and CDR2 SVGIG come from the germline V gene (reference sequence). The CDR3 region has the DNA TGTGCCTGGAGTGGTGGAACTAGCAGTAGTGAGCAGTTCTTC. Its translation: CAWSGGTSSSEQFF.

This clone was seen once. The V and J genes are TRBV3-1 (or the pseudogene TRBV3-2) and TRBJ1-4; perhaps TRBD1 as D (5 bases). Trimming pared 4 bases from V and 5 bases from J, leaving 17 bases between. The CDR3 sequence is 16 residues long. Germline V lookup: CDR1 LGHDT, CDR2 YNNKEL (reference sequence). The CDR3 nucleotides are TGTGCCAGCAGCCCCGGACGTTGGGGCAAAAATGAAAAACTGTTTTTT. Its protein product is CASSPGRWGKNEKLFF.

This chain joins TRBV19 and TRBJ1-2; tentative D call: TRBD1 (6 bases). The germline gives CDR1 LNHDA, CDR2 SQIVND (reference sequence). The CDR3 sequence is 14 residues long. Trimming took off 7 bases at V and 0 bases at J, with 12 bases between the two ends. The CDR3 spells CASTGQRANYGYTF. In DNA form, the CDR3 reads TGTGCCAGTACTGGACAGAGAGCTAACTATGGCTACACCTTC.

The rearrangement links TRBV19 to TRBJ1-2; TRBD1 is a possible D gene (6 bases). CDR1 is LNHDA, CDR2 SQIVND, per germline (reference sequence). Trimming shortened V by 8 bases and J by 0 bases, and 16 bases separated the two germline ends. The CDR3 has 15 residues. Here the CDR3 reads CASQSRDTSNYGYTF. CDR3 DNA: TGTGCCAGTCAAAGCCGGGACACATCTAACTATGGCTACACCTTC.